The present T cell receptor beta chain was sequenced within a study of CD8 T cells in ankylosing spondylitis. Whole-study results and caveats: As reported, disease-linked clones showed significant enrichment in matched ankylosing spondylitis synovial fluid. Blood from ankylosing spondylitis patients appeared to carry a characteristic eight-variant TCR beta motif.

About this clonotype itself: Its antigen is currently unknown.

Germline values: CDR1 DFQATT, CDR2 SNEGSKA (reference sequence). Trimming took off 1 base at V and 0 bases at J, with 7 bases between the two ends. CDR3 length: 14 residues. TCRdb recomputed calls from the 5' RACE reads with MiXCR, one row per CDR3 protein. This table holds about 390,000 distinct CDR3 sequences, about a fifth found once. Sequencing was carried out using blood, either unsorted or a sorted T cell fraction (not recorded which). J is TRBJ2-4 and V is TRBV20-1; tentatively, D is TRBD2 (6 bases). The sequence derives from a male donor with ankylosing spondylitis. The DNA for the CDR3 is TGCAGTGCTAGAGTGGGACTAGCCAAAAACATTCAGTACTTC. This codes for CSARVGLAKNIQYF.